There are a few counts of the clone carrying this TCR beta chain. Its target is not known. The data belong to a study of Ad26.COV2.S vaccination and SARS-CoV-2 variants. Study-wide background: Each vaccinee took Ad26.COV2.S intramuscularly, once or twice 56 days apart.

Trimming took off 1 base at V and 3 bases at J, with 3 bases between the two ends. This CDR3 has 12 amino acids. Germline V gene sequence: CDR1 MGHRA, CDR2 YSYEKL. Measured with immunoSEQ multiplex PCR; TCRdb has only the in-frame clones, and not every one. The table records roughly 400,000 clones, about nine tenths of them present only once. Treatment indicated: around 19 received Ad26.COV2.S at low or high dose, single or two shots; about five received placebo; per-sample allocation not given. Sampling took place 63 days after the first vaccine or placebo injection. Whole-study findings and limits: Vaccine and placebo recipients had comparable breadth of non-spike TCRs. Possibly, TCR breadth and depth analyses underestimated total T cell responses. The study found higher spike-specific TCR breadth in vaccine than placebo recipients.

The clonotype originates from a person between 18 and 60 years old who received the Ad26.COV2.S COVID-19 vaccine or a placebo. The sample was peripheral blood, taken in a trial of Ad26.COV2.S vaccine versus placebo. This rearrangement joins TRBV4-1 to TRBJ1-1; D unclear. CDR3 residues: CASSQGDTEAFF. CDR3 sequence (DNA): TGCGCCAGCAGCCAAGGGGACACTGAAGCTTTCTTT.